These 32 T cell receptor beta chains originate from one sample sequenced in a study of blood T cell repertoires in COVID-19. Generated by immunoSEQ multiplex PCR, the TCRdb table keeps only in-frame clones and is missing some. This sample has some 70,000 clones, with approximately 84% found just once. The sample taken for sequencing was peripheral blood. The receptors originated from a middle-aged man with COVID-19, enrolled during active disease.

The chain joins TRBV5-5 to TRBJ2-3; D gene uncertain. Trimming removed 0 bases at V and 4 bases at J, with 12 bases between. The germline CDR1 and CDR2 sequences are SGHKS and YYEKEE (reference sequence). The CDR3 contains 15 residues. The CDR3 sequence is CASSLVRLASDTQYF. The CDR3 DNA sequence: TGTGCCAGCAGCTTGGTCAGGTTGGCATCAGATACGCAGTATTTT.

The chain recombines TRBV28 with TRBJ1-5; 9 nucleotides match TRBD1. CDR1 and CDR2 from the germline V gene are MDHEN and SYDVKM. V shed 4 bases and J 1 base; nucleotides not matched to a gene: 5. The CDR3 extends over 16 amino acids. The CDR3 DNA is TGTGCCAGCAGTTACGGACAGGGGTCCAGCAATCAGCCCCAGCATTTT. Protein product: CASSYGQGSSNQPQHF.

V is TRBV6-6 and J is TRBJ2-4; 8 nucleotides line up with TRBD1. Germline assignment: CDR1 MNHNY and CDR2 SVGAGI (reference sequence). The CDR3 loop spans 15 amino acids. The trim removed 7 bases at V and 5 bases at J, leaving 10 bases unmatched. CDR3: CASNGNPGQENIQYF. The CDR3 nucleotides are TGTGCCAGCAATGGAAATCCGGGACAGGAAAACATTCAGTACTTC.

The chain uses TRBV7-2 and TRBJ2-5, with D tentatively TRBD2 (6 bases). The germline CDR1 and CDR2 sequences are SGHTA and FQGNSA. The V end lost 0 bases, the J end lost 5 bases, and 13 bases lay between the germline ends. The CDR3 runs 15 residues. DNA of the CDR3: TGTGCCAGCAGCTTAGCTAGCGGACTGCGGGAGACCCAGTACTTC. It specifies CASSLASGLRETQYF.

The chain recombines TRBV9 with TRBJ1-1, with 8 nucleotides matching TRBD1. The CDR3 is made up of 15 amino acids. Trimming removed 0 bases from V and 5 bases from J; junction bases left unmatched: 6. Germline V gene data show CDR1 as SGDLS and CDR2 as YYNGEE. In nucleotides, the CDR3 is TGTGCCAGCAGCGTAGAAGGACAGGGTTTGACTGAAGCTTTCTTT. Protein: CASSVEGQGLTEAFF.

The chain joins TRBV2 to TRBJ2-7; 12 bases match TRBD1. Unmatched junction bases numbered 4, after V lost 6 bases and J lost 4 bases. Germline CDR1 SNHLY, CDR2 FYNNEI. The CDR3 runs to 14 residues. The DNA of the CDR3 is TGTGCCAGCAGGGGACAGGGGGCAGCATACGAGCAGTACTTC. Translation: CASRGQGAAYEQYF.

V usage is TRBV10-3 and J usage is TRBJ2-5; 7 bases fit TRBD1. V trimming: 2 bases; J trimming: 6 bases; junction bases outside the gene matches: 12. The CDR3 extends over 16 amino acids. Per germline, CDR1 ENHRY and CDR2 SYGVKD. CDR3 amino acids: CAISEPLGQGVKTQYF. The CDR3 DNA follows: TGTGCCATCAGTGAGCCTTTAGGGCAGGGGGTCAAGACCCAGTACTTC.

This chain joins TRBV24-1 and TRBJ1-4, with 9 nucleotides matching TRBD1. Germline V lookup: CDR1 KGHDR, CDR2 SFDVKD. After removal of 4 bases from V and 7 bases from J, the junction contained 3 bases not matched to a gene. This CDR3 spans 14 amino acids. CDR3: CATSDRGQGEKLFF. The DNA of the CDR3 is TGTGCCACCAGTGACCGGGGACAGGGTGAAAAACTGTTTTTT.

DNA of the CDR3: TGTGCCAGCAGTCAGACTAGACAAGAGACCCAGTACTTC. Its protein is CASSQTRQETQYF. V is TRBV2 and J is TRBJ2-5, with D perhaps TRBD2 (6 bases). Germline V gene sequence: CDR1 SNHLY, CDR2 FYNNEI. The CDR3 runs 13 residues. The germline V and J ends were trimmed by 5 bases and 2 bases, with 9 bases remaining between them.

The chain links TRBV3-1 (or the pseudogene TRBV3-2) to TRBJ2-7, with D maybe TRBD1 (7 bases). Trimming took 1 base from V and 6 from J, leaving 16 bases between them. CDR1 and CDR2 from the germline V gene are LGHDT and YNNKEL (reference sequence). This CDR3 is 15 amino acids long. Written as DNA, the CDR3 is TGTGCCAGCAGCCAAGTTGGCCAGGGGGGTCTCGAGCAGTACTTC. Protein product: CASSQVGQGGLEQYF.

The chain couples TRBV5-1 to TRBJ2-7; D unresolved. CDR1 and CDR2 (germline): SGHRS, YFSETQ. The CDR3 contains 15 residues. Trimming removed 2 bases from V and 0 bases from J, with 12 bases in between. CDR3 sequence reads: CASSFLRPSSYEQYF. CDR3 DNA: TGCGCCAGCAGCTTTTTACGTCCGAGCTCCTACGAGCAGTACTTC. The entire variable domain, with the rest obtained from reference TRBV5-1 and TRBJ2-7, is as follows: KAGVTQTPRYLIKTRGQQVTLSCSPISGHRSVSWYQQTPGQGLQFLFEYFSETQRNKGNFPGRFSGRQFSNSRSEMNVSTLELGDSALYLCASSFLRPSSYEQYFGPGTRLTVT.

This clone was seen only a few times. This chain connects TRBV6-5 to TRBJ1-1, with a tentative D call TRBD1 (5 bases). The CDR3 covers 15 residues. Germline V gene sequence: CDR1 MNHEY, CDR2 SVGAGI. Between the trimmed V and J ends, which lost 0 bases and 3 bases, there was a span of 11 bases. Written as DNA, the CDR3 is TGTGCCAGCAGTTACTCCGCAGGGCTTGACACTGAAGCTTTCTTT. Protein sequence: CASSYSAGLDTEAFF.

This clone was counted a single time. CDR3 nucleotide sequence: TGTGCCAGCACCCACTCGGGGGTTAACTACAATGAGCAGTTCTTC. It codes for CASTHSGVNYNEQFF. The V call is TRBV28, the J call TRBJ2-1; a weak D match, TRBD2 (6 bases). The CDR3 totals 15 residues. Germline V gene data show CDR1 as MDHEN and CDR2 as SYDVKM. The germline V and J ends were trimmed by 7 bases and 3 bases, with 16 bases remaining between them.

The chain links TRBV5-4 to TRBJ2-1; the match to TRBD2 covers 12 bases. Germline CDR1 reads SGHNT; CDR2 reads YYREEE (reference sequence). This CDR3 is 16 amino acids long. The V and J ends lost 5 bases and 6 bases, in that order; junction bases with no gene match: 9. DNA for the CDR3: TGTGCCAGCAGTTTCCCCCCTAGCGGGGGGGTCAATGAGCAGTTCTTC. Translated: CASSFPPSGGVNEQFF.

This clone has only one observation. The CDR3 nucleotides read TGTGCCAGCAGCGTGCGACAAAACAATGAGCAGTTCTTC. Translated: CASSVRQNNEQFF. The chain uses TRBV9 and TRBJ2-1; the D is unclear. Per the germline V gene, CDR1 is SGDLS and CDR2 is YYNGEE. CDR3 length: 13 amino acids. Trimming took 2 bases from V and 5 from J, leaving 8 bases between them. The entire variable domain, with the rest obtained from reference TRBV9 and TRBJ2-1, is as follows: DSGVTQTPKHLITATGQRVTLRCSPRSGDLSVYWYQQSLDQGLQFLIQYYNGEERAKGNILERFSAQQFPDLHSELNLSSLELGDSALYFCASSVRQNNEQFFGPGTRLTVL.

This chain joins TRBV7-6 and TRBJ2-3; 8 nucleotides agree with TRBD2. Losses at the gene ends were 2 bases for V and 2 bases for J; bases not matched to a gene: 3. In germline, CDR1 is SGHVS, CDR2 FNYEAQ. This CDR3 is 15 amino acids long. The CDR3 nucleotides are TGTGCCAGCAGCTTACGACTAGCGACCACAGATACGCAGTATTTT. Translation gives CASSLRLATTDTQYF.

CDR3 sequence (DNA): TGTGCCAGCAGGCCTACCTTTGGCTACACCTTC. As protein: CASRPTFGYTF. J is TRBJ1-2 and V is TRBV21-1. TRBV21-1 is reported as a pseudogene. The CDR3 has 11 amino acids.

The CDR3 nucleotides are TGTGCCAGCAGCCCCCGGGACAGGGCTGGTGGCTACACCTTC. The encoded protein is CASSPRDRAGGYTF. The genes are TRBV7-2 and TRBJ1-2, with 9 bases that match TRBD1. The CDR3 loop spans 14 amino acids. The germline gives CDR1 SGHTA, CDR2 FQGNSA. The junction had 8 bases not matched to a gene; V was cut back by 5 bases and J by 7 bases. Combining the CDR3 with reference TRBV7-2 and TRBJ1-2 gives the whole variable domain GAGVSQSPSNKVTEKGKDVELRCDPISGHTALYWYRQSLGQGLEFLIYFQGNSAPDKSGLPSDRFSAERTGGSVSTLTIQRTQQEDSAVYLCASSPRDRAGGYTFGSGTRLTVV.

The V and J genes are TRBV3-1 (or the pseudogene TRBV3-2) and TRBJ2-5, with 8 bases identical to TRBD2. The V segment lost 0 bases and the J segment 4 bases; nucleotides outside the gene matches: 7. From germline, CDR1 is LGHDT and CDR2 YNNKEL (reference sequence). The CDR3 extends over 16 amino acids. This CDR3 is CASSQDPGGRPETQYF. DNA for the CDR3: TGTGCCAGCAGCCAAGATCCGGGGGGGCGTCCAGAGACCCAGTACTTC.

This chain uses TRBV4-2 with TRBJ2-7; maybe TRBD2 (7 bases). The germline CDR1 and CDR2 sequences are LGHNA and YNFKEQ. V was cut by 0 bases and J by 3 bases, with 15 bases left in between. The length of the CDR3 is 16 residues. The DNA for the CDR3 is TGTGCCAGCAGCCAAGAAGAGGGGGGGATAAACTACGAGCAGTACTTC. It yields the protein CASSQEEGGINYEQYF.

The rearrangement links TRBV2 to TRBJ1-1; no clear D. Trimming took 6 bases from V and 11 from J, leaving 13 bases between them. This CDR3 has 11 residues. Looked up from germline, CDR1 is SNHLY and CDR2 is FYNNEI. The CDR3 sequence: CASSVGVDAFF. CDR3 DNA: TGTGCCAGCAGCGTCGGGGTGGATGCTTTCTTT.

The chain links TRBV7-3 to TRBJ1-2; no clear D gene. The CDR3 runs to 14 residues. V lost 5 bases and J 3 bases, leaving 13 bases between the germline ends. CDR1 and CDR2 (germline): SGHTA, FQGTGA. The CDR3 DNA reads as TGTGCCAGCAGCCCTGGTAGAGGAGACTATGGCTACACCTTC. Protein: CASSPGRGDYGYTF.

The chain employs TRBV23-1 and TRBJ2-7; 11 bases map to TRBD2. TRBV23-1 is assigned to the ORF class and has an uncertain function. There are 16 residues in the CDR3. V shed 1 base and J 3 bases; nucleotides not matched to a gene: 5. CDR3 bases: TGCGCCAGCAGTCAATGGATTAGCGGGAGGGACTACGAGCAGTACTTC. Amino acid sequence: CASSQWISGRDYEQYF.

This chain connects TRBV5-1 to TRBJ1-1; 9 positions agree with TRBD1. Germline CDR1 SGHRS, CDR2 YFSETQ. This CDR3 region has 14 residues. V shed 6 bases and J 3 bases; nucleotides not matched to a gene: 6. Written as DNA, the CDR3 is TGCGCCAGCACCACACAGGGGGCAGACACTGAAGCTTTCTTT. Residues: CASTTQGADTEAFF.

This chain connects TRBV30 to TRBJ2-2, with D possibly TRBD2 on 6 matching bases. This CDR3 is built from 14 residues. CDR1 is GTSNPN, CDR2 SVGIG, per germline (reference sequence). V was clipped by 7 bases and J by 6 bases, with 18 bases between them. CDR3 amino acids: CASAPRGIAGELFF. The DNA of the CDR3 is TGTGCCTCCGCGCCTCGGGGGATTGCCGGGGAGCTGTTTTTT. The full variable domain, rest sourced from reference TRBV30 and TRBJ2-2, is SQTIHQWPATLVQPVGSPLSLECTVEGTSNPNLYWYRQAAGRGLQLLFYSVGIGQISSEVPQNLSASRPQDRQFILSSKKLLLSDSGFYLCASAPRGIAGELFFGEGSRLTVL.

The rearrangement uses TRBV12-3 or TRBV12-4 and TRBJ2-7; D is unresolved. The CDR3 is 12 residues long. Trimming left V 4 bases short and J 2 bases short, with 6 bases between. CDR3 sequence reads: CASSSRTYEQYF. DNA for the CDR3: TGTGCCAGCAGTTCGCGGACCTACGAGCAGTACTTC.

The chain employs TRBV24-1 and TRBJ2-3; possible D gene TRBD2, 7 bases. This CDR3 is built from 16 residues. Germline V gene lookup returns CDR1 KGHDR and CDR2 SFDVKD. Trimming left V 5 bases short and J 6 bases short, with 20 bases between. This CDR3 is CATSGGIVGGPDTQYF. In DNA form, the CDR3 reads TGTGCCACCAGTGGGGGAATCGTGGGGGGGCCCGATACGCAGTATTTT.

This clone is medium-sized (0.01 to 0.1%) by share. This sequence joins TRBV4-2 and TRBJ1-2; D perhaps matches TRBD1 (6 bases). The CDR3 has 14 amino acids. Germline CDR1 is LGHNA and CDR2 is YNFKEQ. V shed 4 bases and J shed 7 bases, with 16 bases lying between them. As DNA, the CDR3 is TGTGCCAGCAGCCCCAGGGGTTTCCTCTCTGGCTACACCTTC. Translated, it gives CASSPRGFLSGYTF.

V usage is TRBV3-1 (or the pseudogene TRBV3-2) and J usage is TRBJ2-5; D may be TRBD2 (5 bases). Germline lookup yields CDR1 LGHDT and CDR2 YNNKEL (reference sequence). The CDR3 has 14 amino acids. V lost 0 bases to trimming and J lost 1 base, with 6 bases between them. DNA for the CDR3: TGTGCCAGCAGCCAAGACCTAGCCCAAGAGACCCAGTACTTC. Its translation is CASSQDLAQETQYF.

This clone was detected only once. The chain links TRBV11-2 to TRBJ1-2, with 8 bases aligning to TRBD1. Unmatched junction bases numbered 4, after V lost 11 bases and J lost 8 bases. The CDR3 runs to 10 residues. Germline lookup yields CDR1 SGHAT and CDR2 FQNNGV. The CDR3 sequence: CAVGQGGYTF. The CDR3 DNA sequence: TGTGCCGTTGGACAGGGAGGCTACACCTTC.

The chain links TRBV3-1 (or the pseudogene TRBV3-2) to TRBJ1-4; TRBD1 aligns across 7 bases. With V trimmed by 5 bases and J by 8 bases, 5 bases remained unmatched. The germline gives CDR1 LGHDT, CDR2 YNNKEL (reference sequence). This CDR3 region has 13 residues. The DNA for the CDR3 is TGTGCCAGCAGCGTCGCAGGGGGGGAAAAACTGTTTTTT. Translated: CASSVAGGEKLFF.

The CDR3 is CSVGGGREAFF. The CDR3 region has the DNA TGCAGCGTTGGGGGTGGGAGAGAAGCTTTCTTT. The chain recombines TRBV29-1 with TRBJ1-1; D remains unclear. V lost 4 bases, J lost 8 bases, and 11 bases lay in between. The CDR3 loop spans 11 amino acids. Germline values: CDR1 SQVTM, CDR2 ANQGSEA.